This T cell receptor (beta chain) was found in a study of regulatory T cells in long-lasting Graves disease. In building TCR beta libraries, iRepertoire HTBI primers were used together with Arm-PCR of CDR3 regions. MiXCR, applied by TCRdb to the multiplex PCR reads, yields one record per CDR3 protein. The data hold fewer than 350,000 distinct CDR3 sequences, with over 15% observed a single time. Study-level findings and limits: Persistent Graves' patients showed a TCR diversity that was lower than that of newly diagnosed ones.

The germline CDR1 and CDR2 sequences are PRHDT and FYEKMQ (reference sequence). The CDR3 is made up of 17 amino acids. V was pared by 5 bases and J by 7 bases, with 19 bases of the junction left unmatched. Time point described: newly diagnosed GD, antithyroid drugs for less than 3 months. Construction of the TCR library relied on RNA isolated from PBMCs. This clonotype has ten or more counts. Its antigen is unknown. Here the sequenced sample was peripheral blood mononuclear cells (PBMCs), taken at new diagnosis, from a patient treated with antithyroid drugs. The chain carries TRBV13 and TRBJ1-1, with 7 bases identical to TRBD1. This receptor was obtained from a female donor with Graves disease. CDR3 sequence (DNA): TGTGCCAGCAGCCCAACCTCGGGACAGTCAAGGAAAAGTGAAGCTTTCTTT. The encoded protein is CASSPTSGQSRKSEAFF.